This T cell receptor (beta chain) comes out of a study of identical twins. In TCRdb, the 5' RACE reads were re-called with MiXCR into one record per CDR3 protein. The table records some 190,000 distinct CDR3 sequences, less than 20% of them present only once. This clonotype appeared a few times. These same data were also listed under a study on T cells expressing NK-cell markers. From that second work: Sorted CD3+CD56+NKG2C+, CD3+CD56+NKG2C- and CD3+CD56-NKG2C+ T cells supplied TCR beta repertoires. Dominant NKG2C+ clonotypes accounted for roughly 1.0-8% of CD8+ T cells in more than five donors.

The clonotype comes from a woman younger than 30 in good health. Sequences were obtained from CD8+ T cells sorted from blood.

The CDR3 DNA is TGCAGCGTTGAAGCCATCCTCGGGCAGTATTTT. Protein sequence: CSVEAILGQYF. This rearrangement joins TRBV29-1 to TRBJ2-3, with D uncertain. CDR3 size: 11 residues. Trimming pared 1 base from V and 11 bases from J, leaving 10 bases between. Germline V lookup: CDR1 SQVTM, CDR2 ANQGSEA.